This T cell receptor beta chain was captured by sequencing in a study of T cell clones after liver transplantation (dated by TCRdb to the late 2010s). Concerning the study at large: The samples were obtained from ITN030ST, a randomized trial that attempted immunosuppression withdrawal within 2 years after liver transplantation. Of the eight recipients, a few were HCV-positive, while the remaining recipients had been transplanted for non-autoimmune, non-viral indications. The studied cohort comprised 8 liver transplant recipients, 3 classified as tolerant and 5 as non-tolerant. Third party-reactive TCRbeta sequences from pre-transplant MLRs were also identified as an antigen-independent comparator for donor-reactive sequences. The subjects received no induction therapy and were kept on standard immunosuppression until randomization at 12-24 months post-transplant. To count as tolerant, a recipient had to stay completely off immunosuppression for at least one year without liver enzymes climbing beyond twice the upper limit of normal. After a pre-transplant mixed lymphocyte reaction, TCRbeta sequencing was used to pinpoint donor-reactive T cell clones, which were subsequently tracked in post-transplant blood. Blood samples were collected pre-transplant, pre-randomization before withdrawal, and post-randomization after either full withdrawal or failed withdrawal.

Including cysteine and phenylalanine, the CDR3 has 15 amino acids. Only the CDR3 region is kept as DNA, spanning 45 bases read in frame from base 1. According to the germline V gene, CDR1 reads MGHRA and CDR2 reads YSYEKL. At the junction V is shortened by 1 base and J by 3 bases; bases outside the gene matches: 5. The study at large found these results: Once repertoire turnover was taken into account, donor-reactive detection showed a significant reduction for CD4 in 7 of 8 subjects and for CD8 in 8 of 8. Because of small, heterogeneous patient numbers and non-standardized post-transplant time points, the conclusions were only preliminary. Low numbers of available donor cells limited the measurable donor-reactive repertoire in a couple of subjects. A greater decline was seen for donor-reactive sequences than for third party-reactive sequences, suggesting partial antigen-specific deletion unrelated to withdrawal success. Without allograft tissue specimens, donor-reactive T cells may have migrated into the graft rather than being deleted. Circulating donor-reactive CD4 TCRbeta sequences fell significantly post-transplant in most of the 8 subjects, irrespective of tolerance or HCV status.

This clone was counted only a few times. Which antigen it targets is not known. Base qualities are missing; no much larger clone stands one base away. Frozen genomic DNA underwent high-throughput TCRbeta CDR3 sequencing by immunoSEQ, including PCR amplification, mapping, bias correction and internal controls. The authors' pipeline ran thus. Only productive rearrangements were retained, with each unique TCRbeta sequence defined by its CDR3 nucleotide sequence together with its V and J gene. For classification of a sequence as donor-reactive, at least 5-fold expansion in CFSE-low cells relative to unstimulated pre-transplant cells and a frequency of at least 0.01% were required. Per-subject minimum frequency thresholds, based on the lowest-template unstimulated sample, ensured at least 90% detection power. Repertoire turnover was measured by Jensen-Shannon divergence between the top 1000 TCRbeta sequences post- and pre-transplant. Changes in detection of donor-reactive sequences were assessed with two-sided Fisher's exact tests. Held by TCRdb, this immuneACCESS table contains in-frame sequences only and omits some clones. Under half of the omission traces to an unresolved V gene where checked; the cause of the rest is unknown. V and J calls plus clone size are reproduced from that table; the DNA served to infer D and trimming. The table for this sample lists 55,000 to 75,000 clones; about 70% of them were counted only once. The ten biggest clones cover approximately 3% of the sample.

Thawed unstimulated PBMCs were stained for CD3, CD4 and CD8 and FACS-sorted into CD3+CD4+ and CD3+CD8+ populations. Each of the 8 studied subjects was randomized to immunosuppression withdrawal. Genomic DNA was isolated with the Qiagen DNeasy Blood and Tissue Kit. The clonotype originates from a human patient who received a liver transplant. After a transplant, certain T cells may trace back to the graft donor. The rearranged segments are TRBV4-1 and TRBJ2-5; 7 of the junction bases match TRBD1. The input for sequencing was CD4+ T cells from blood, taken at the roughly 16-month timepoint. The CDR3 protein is CASSQADRSEETQYF. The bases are TGCGCCAGCAGCCAAGCGGACAGGAGTGAAGAGACCCAGTACTTC.